This T cell receptor (beta chain) was recorded in a study of cytomegalovirus exposure and HLA in healthy donors. Study details: An earlier analysis identified 117 million unique TCR beta sequences in approximately 190 million T cells.

Study-wide findings and caveats: No immune exposure information besides CMV serostatus was available.

Per the germline V gene, CDR1 is SGHTA and CDR2 is FQGNSA. V dropped 5 bases and J dropped 5; count of bases not matched to a gene: 5. The CDR3 spans 13 residues. Use of 60 Vbeta and 13 Jbeta primers characterized the PCR. Generated by immunoSEQ multiplex PCR, the TCRdb table keeps only in-frame clones and is missing some. The sample contains about 190,000 clones, about 80% of which appear only once. The count of this clone is one. Its antigen is undetermined. This sequence joins TRBV7-2 and TRBJ1-2, with 7 bases lining up with TRBD1. The sequenced sample was PBMCs. This receptor was identified in a woman under 30 in good health and CMV-seropositive. In nucleotides, the CDR3 is TGTGCCAGCAGCACCAGGACAGGATATGGCTACACCTTC. Protein product: CASSTRTGYGYTF.